This TCR beta chain is from a study of long-term antiretroviral therapy in people with HIV. Study observations and caveats: The range of CDR3 lengths in HIV repertoires proved narrower than that found in controls. Information pertaining to ART adherence, viral resistance or therapeutic modifications was not obtained.

Before they underwent DNA extraction, samples held roughly 0.9-11 million cryopreserved PBMC. The germline V gene encodes CDR1 SQVTM and CDR2 ANQGSEA. This CDR3 has 12 residues. V lost 7 bases, J lost 5 bases, and 5 bases stayed unmatched. At survey level, the immunoSEQ assay was run in its v3.0 version. Profiled with immunoSEQ multiplex PCR; TCRdb holds only in-frame clones, not every one. This repertoire shows roughly 40,000 clones, about nine tenths found once; its top ten account for around 4%. A single count supports this clone. Antigen specificity is unknown. This TCR came from a woman aged 45-65 years with HIV. Sequencing used unsorted PBMCs, obtained 1.2 years after starting antiretroviral therapy. The chain links TRBV29-1 to TRBJ1-1; 9 bases are a match to TRBD1. This CDR3 reads CSGGTGRTEAFF. The CDR3 coding sequence is TGCAGCGGGGGGACAGGGAGGACTGAAGCTTTCTTT.